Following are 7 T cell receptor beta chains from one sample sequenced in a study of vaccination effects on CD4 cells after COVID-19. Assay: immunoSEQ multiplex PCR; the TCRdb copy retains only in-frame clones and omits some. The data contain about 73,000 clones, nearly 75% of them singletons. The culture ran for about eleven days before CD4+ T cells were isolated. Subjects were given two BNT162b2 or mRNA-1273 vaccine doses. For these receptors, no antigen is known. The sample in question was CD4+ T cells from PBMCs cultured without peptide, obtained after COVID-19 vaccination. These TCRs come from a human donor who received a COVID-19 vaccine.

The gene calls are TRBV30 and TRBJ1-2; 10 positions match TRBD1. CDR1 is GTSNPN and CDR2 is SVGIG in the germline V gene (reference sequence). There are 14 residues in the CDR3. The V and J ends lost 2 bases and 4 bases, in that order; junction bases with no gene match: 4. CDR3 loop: CAWSRGQGTYGYTF. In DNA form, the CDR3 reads TGTGCCTGGAGTAGGGGACAGGGGACCTATGGCTACACCTTC.

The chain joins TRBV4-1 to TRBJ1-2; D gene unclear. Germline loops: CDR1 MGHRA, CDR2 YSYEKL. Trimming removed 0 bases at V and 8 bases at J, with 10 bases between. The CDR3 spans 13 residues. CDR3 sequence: CASSQDVQLGYTF. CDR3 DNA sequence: TGCGCCAGCAGCCAAGATGTACAGCTCGGCTACACCTTC.

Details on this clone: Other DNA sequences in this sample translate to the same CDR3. The CDR3 is CASSPTSGGADTQYF. Here the CDR3 DNA reads TGTGCCAGCTCACCAACTAGCGGGGGGGCAGATACGCAGTATTTT. This chain joins TRBV18 and TRBJ2-3; 13 nucleotides align to TRBD2. CDR3 length: 15 amino acids. Trimming at V came to 2 bases and at J to 4 bases, leaving 0 bases not matched to a gene. CDR1 and CDR2 from the germline V gene are KGHSH and LQKENI.

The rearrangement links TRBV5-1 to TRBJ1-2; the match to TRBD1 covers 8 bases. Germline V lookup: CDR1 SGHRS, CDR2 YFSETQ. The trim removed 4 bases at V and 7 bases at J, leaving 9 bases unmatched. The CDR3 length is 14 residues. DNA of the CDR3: TGCGCCAGCAGCGATCCGGGACAGGACCCTGGCTACACCTTC. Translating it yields CASSDPGQDPGYTF.

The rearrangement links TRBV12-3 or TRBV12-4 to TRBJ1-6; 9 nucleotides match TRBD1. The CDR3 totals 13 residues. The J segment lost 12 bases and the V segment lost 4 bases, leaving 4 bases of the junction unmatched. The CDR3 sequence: CASSSRTGVPLHF. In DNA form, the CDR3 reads TGTGCCAGCAGTTCCCGGACAGGGGTACCCCTCCACTTT.

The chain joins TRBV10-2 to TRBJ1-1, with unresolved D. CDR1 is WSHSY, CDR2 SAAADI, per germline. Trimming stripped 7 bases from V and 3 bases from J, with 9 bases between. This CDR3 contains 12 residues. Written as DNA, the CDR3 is TGCGCCAGCAATGGATTCGACACTGAAGCTTTCTTT. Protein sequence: CASNGFDTEAFF.

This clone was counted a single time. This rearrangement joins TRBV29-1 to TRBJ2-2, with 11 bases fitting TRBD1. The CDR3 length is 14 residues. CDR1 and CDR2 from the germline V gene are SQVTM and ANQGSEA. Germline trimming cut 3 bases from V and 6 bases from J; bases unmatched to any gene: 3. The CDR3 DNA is TGCAGCGTTGATTCGGGACAGGGGGCCGGGGAGCTGTTTTTT. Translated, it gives CSVDSGQGAGELFF.